Listed here are 5 T cell receptor beta chains from one sample, sequenced in a study of radiotherapy plus CTLA-4 blockade in lung cancer. The table came from immunoSEQ multiplex PCR; TCRdb's copy has only in-frame clones and leaves some out. This table has over 70,000 clones, around 87% appearing once. The specimen was peripheral blood, collected from a patient treated with radiotherapy plus ipilimumab. These receptors were taken from a human donor with non-small cell lung cancer who had a partial response to radiotherapy plus ipilimumab.

This rearrangement joins TRBV14 to TRBJ2-7, with TRBD2 matching 7 bases. In germline, CDR1 is SGHDN, CDR2 FVKESK. This CDR3 comprises 15 residues. V lost 4 bases to trimming and J lost 2 bases; unmatched junction nucleotides: 8. The CDR3 region has the DNA TGTGCCAGCAGCCCTAGCGGATATAACACCTACGAGCAGTACTTC. Protein: CASSPSGYNTYEQYF.

The V call is TRBV18, the J call TRBJ2-3; D remains ambiguous. The ends were cut back, 3 bases at V and 2 bases at J, with 12 bases in the middle. Looked up from germline, CDR1 is KGHSH and CDR2 is LQKENI. The CDR3 contains 15 residues. In DNA, the CDR3 is TGTGCCAGCTCACCCGGTGCGGTGTCCACAGATACGCAGTATTTT. Its protein product is CASSPGAVSTDTQYF.

This CDR3 reads CASTLGLAGNYEQYF. The CDR3 DNA sequence: TGTGCCAGCACCTTGGGACTAGCGGGGAACTACGAGCAGTACTTC. The J gene is TRBJ2-7, the V gene TRBV11-2, with 13 bases identical to TRBD2. V dropped 7 bases and J dropped 3; count of bases not matched to a gene: 6. Germline assignment: CDR1 SGHAT and CDR2 FQNNGV. The CDR3 length is 15 residues.

The CDR3 protein is CASSLADRGEGGYTF. CDR3 nucleotides: TGTGCCAGCAGCTTAGCTGACAGGGGGGAGGGTGGCTACACCTTC. The V and J genes are TRBV7-8 and TRBJ1-2; 9 bases fit TRBD1. Germline V gene sequence: CDR1 SGHVS, CDR2 FQNEAQ. The CDR3 loop spans 15 amino acids. Losses at the gene ends were 0 bases for V and 7 bases for J; bases not matched to a gene: 6.

This clone was detected a few times. The chain carries TRBV5-4 and TRBJ1-3; no definite D call. Germline assignment: CDR1 SGHNT and CDR2 YYREEE (reference sequence). The CDR3 has 16 residues. V shed 3 bases and J shed 2 bases, with 15 bases lying between them. This CDR3 reads CASSSPNEGAGNTIYF. The CDR3 DNA reads TGTGCCAGCAGCTCCCCCAACGAGGGTGCTGGAAACACCATATATTTT. The full variable domain, in which reference TRBV5-4 and TRBJ1-3 provide the parts outside the CDR3, is ETGVTQSPTHLIKTRGQQVTLRCSSQSGHNTVSWYQQALGQGPQFIFQYYREEENGRGNFPPRFSGLQFPNYSSELNVNALELDDSALYLCASSSPNEGAGNTIYFGEGSWLTVV.